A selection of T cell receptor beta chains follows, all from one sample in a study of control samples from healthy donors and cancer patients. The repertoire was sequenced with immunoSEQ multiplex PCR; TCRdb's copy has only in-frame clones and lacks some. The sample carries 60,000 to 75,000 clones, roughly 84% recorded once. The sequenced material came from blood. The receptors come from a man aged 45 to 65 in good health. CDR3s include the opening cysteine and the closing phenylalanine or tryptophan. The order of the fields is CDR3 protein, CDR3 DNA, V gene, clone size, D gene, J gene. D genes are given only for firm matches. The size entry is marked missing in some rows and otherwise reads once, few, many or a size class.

CDR3aa: CASTTMSSGRYEQYF
CDR3nt: TGTGCCAGCACCACCATGAGTAGCGGGAGATACGAGCAGTACTTC
v_gene: TRBV27
abundance: -
d_gene: TRBD2
j_gene: TRBJ2-7

CDR3aa: CASSSRSGDNSPLHF
CDR3nt: TGTGCCAGCAGCTCAAGGTCTGGCGATAATTCACCCCTCCACTTT
v_gene: TRBV6-6
abundance: -
d_gene: -
j_gene: TRBJ1-6

CDR3aa: CASSLVRRGSGNEKLFF
CDR3nt: TGTGCCAGCAGCTTAGTAAGGCGGGGAAGTGGGAATGAAAAACTGTTTTTT
v_gene: TRBV7-6
abundance: -
d_gene: -
j_gene: TRBJ1-4

CDR3aa: CASSISGTVYGYTF
CDR3nt: TGTGCCAGTAGTATTTCCGGGACAGTCTATGGCTACACCTTC
v_gene: TRBV19
abundance: -
d_gene: TRBD1
j_gene: TRBJ1-2

CDR3aa: CASSIARDTEAFF
CDR3nt: TGTGCCAGTAGTATAGCCCGGGACACTGAAGCTTTCTTT
v_gene: TRBV19
abundance: few
d_gene: -
j_gene: TRBJ1-1

CDR3aa: CASRTPPGVNNEQFF
CDR3nt: TGTGCCAGTAGAACACCCCCCGGGGTAAACAATGAGCAGTTCTTC
v_gene: TRBV19
abundance: -
d_gene: -
j_gene: TRBJ2-1

CDR3aa: CASRARQGNYYEQYF
CDR3nt: TGTGCCAGCAGAGCCCGACAGGGCAATTACTACGAGCAGTACTTC
v_gene: TRBV6-6
abundance: -
d_gene: TRBD1
j_gene: TRBJ2-7

CDR3aa: CASSNPRQGAFEAFF
CDR3nt: TGTGCCAGCAGTAATCCTCGACAGGGTGCGTTTGAAGCTTTCTTT
v_gene: TRBV6-1
abundance: -
d_gene: TRBD1
j_gene: TRBJ1-1

CDR3aa: CASSFTLGTGELFF
CDR3nt: TGTGCCAGCAGCTTTACACTGGGCACCGGGGAGCTGTTTTTT
v_gene: TRBV7-2
abundance: -
d_gene: -
j_gene: TRBJ2-2

CDR3aa: CASSPPLYGNTIYF
CDR3nt: TGTGCCAGCAGCCCGCCGCTCTATGGAAACACCATATATTTT
v_gene: TRBV7-8
abundance: -
d_gene: -
j_gene: TRBJ1-3

CDR3aa: CSVDGASYEQYF
CDR3nt: TGCAGCGTTGATGGGGCCTCCTACGAGCAGTACTTC
v_gene: TRBV29-1
abundance: -
d_gene: -
j_gene: TRBJ2-7

CDR3aa: CASSKGSGYGYTF
CDR3nt: TGTGCCAGCAGTAAAGGATCGGGATATGGCTACACCTTC
v_gene: TRBV3-1/TRBV3-2
abundance: -
d_gene: -
j_gene: TRBJ1-2

CDR3aa: CSASGHYEQYF
CDR3nt: TGCAGTGCTAGCGGTCACTACGAGCAGTACTTC
v_gene: TRBV20-1
abundance: -
d_gene: -
j_gene: TRBJ2-7

CDR3aa: CASSPIGGGGPDTQYF
CDR3nt: TGTGCCAGCTCACCAATCGGCGGGGGCGGCCCAGATACGCAGTATTTT
v_gene: TRBV18
abundance: once
d_gene: -
j_gene: TRBJ2-3

CDR3aa: CASSPRGAPSYEQYF
CDR3nt: TGTGCCAGCAGCCCGAGAGGGGCCCCCTCCTACGAGCAGTACTTC
v_gene: TRBV3-1/TRBV3-2
abundance: -
d_gene: -
j_gene: TRBJ2-7

CDR3aa: CASSYFGTSSKGEQFF
CDR3nt: TGTGCCAGCAGTTACTTCGGGACTAGCAGCAAGGGGGAGCAGTTCTTC
v_gene: TRBV6-5
abundance: -
d_gene: TRBD2
j_gene: TRBJ2-1

CDR3aa: CASSESAGGGNQPQHF
CDR3nt: TGTGCCAGCAGTGAGAGTGCAGGGGGAGGCAATCAGCCCCAGCATTTT
v_gene: TRBV2
abundance: few
d_gene: TRBD1
j_gene: TRBJ1-5

CDR3aa: CASSLVGSPLHF
CDR3nt: TGTGCCAGTAGCTTAGTTGGCTCACCCCTCCACTTT
v_gene: TRBV7-9
abundance: -
d_gene: -
j_gene: TRBJ1-6

CDR3aa: CASSPLHGEYGYTF
CDR3nt: TGCGCCAGCTCCCCTCTACATGGGGAGTATGGCTACACCTTC
v_gene: TRBV10-1
abundance: once
d_gene: -
j_gene: TRBJ1-2

CDR3aa: CASSFMRQLNEQYF
CDR3nt: TGTGCCAGCAGTTTTATGAGACAGCTAAACGAGCAGTACTTC
v_gene: TRBV28
abundance: -
d_gene: -
j_gene: TRBJ2-7

CDR3aa: CASSRTGTHEKLFF
CDR3nt: TGTGCCAGCAGTCGGACAGGGACTCATGAAAAACTGTTTTTT
v_gene: TRBV6-2/TRBV6-3
abundance: -
d_gene: TRBD1
j_gene: TRBJ1-4

CDR3aa: CASSLIRSENTEAFF
CDR3nt: TGTGCCAGCAGCTTAATCCGCAGCGAGAACACTGAAGCTTTCTTT
v_gene: TRBV7-3
abundance: once
d_gene: -
j_gene: TRBJ1-1

CDR3aa: CASSPGTVRTGELFF
CDR3nt: TGTGCCAGCAGTCCAGGGACAGTGAGGACCGGGGAGCTGTTTTTT
v_gene: TRBV6-5
abundance: -
d_gene: TRBD1
j_gene: TRBJ2-2

CDR3aa: CASGLVNYEQYF
CDR3nt: TGTGCTAGTGGTTTGGTAAATTACGAGCAGTACTTC
v_gene: TRBV12-5
abundance: -
d_gene: -
j_gene: TRBJ2-7

CDR3aa: CASSPQYTGELFF
CDR3nt: TGTGCCAGCAGCCCACAATACACCGGGGAGCTGTTTTTT
v_gene: TRBV4-2
abundance: once
d_gene: -
j_gene: TRBJ2-2

CDR3aa: CASSTSGRTNEKLFF
CDR3nt: TGTGCCAGCAGCACCTCCGGGAGAACTAATGAAAAACTGTTTTTT
v_gene: TRBV5-4
abundance: -
d_gene: -
j_gene: TRBJ1-4

CDR3aa: CASSIIDGNYEQYF
CDR3nt: TGTGCCAGCAGCATCATAGACGGCAACTACGAGCAGTACTTC
v_gene: TRBV13
abundance: -
d_gene: -
j_gene: TRBJ2-7

CDR3aa: CASRWGGSSYEQYF
CDR3nt: TGTGCCAGCCGCTGGGGGGGAAGCTCCTACGAGCAGTACTTC
v_gene: TRBV6-6
abundance: -
d_gene: TRBD2
j_gene: TRBJ2-7

CDR3aa: CASSSGGGISPLHF
CDR3nt: TGTGCCAGCAGCTCAGGGGGTGGGATTTCACCCCTCCACTTT
v_gene: TRBV7-3
abundance: -
d_gene: TRBD1
j_gene: TRBJ1-6

CDR3aa: CASSETGVDTEAFF
CDR3nt: TGTGCCAGCAGTGAAACGGGGGTGGACACTGAAGCTTTCTTT
v_gene: TRBV6-1
abundance: -
d_gene: -
j_gene: TRBJ1-1

CDR3aa: CASSWRDLNEKLFF
CDR3nt: TGTGCCAGCAGCTGGCGGGACCTCAATGAAAAACTGTTTTTT
v_gene: TRBV7-2
abundance: -
d_gene: -
j_gene: TRBJ1-4

CDR3aa: CASSWGSGDTGELFF
CDR3nt: TGTGCTAGTTCCTGGGGATCGGGGGACACCGGGGAGCTGTTTTTT
v_gene: TRBV12-5
abundance: -
d_gene: -
j_gene: TRBJ2-2

CDR3aa: CASSYPSGQLYEQYF
CDR3nt: TGTGCCAGCAGTTATCCCTCGGGACAGCTCTACGAGCAGTACTTC
v_gene: TRBV6-2/TRBV6-3
abundance: -
d_gene: TRBD1
j_gene: TRBJ2-7

CDR3aa: CATSDTTRDRVQPQHF
CDR3nt: TGTGCCACCAGTGATACCACCCGGGACAGGGTTCAGCCCCAGCATTTT
v_gene: TRBV24-1
abundance: -
d_gene: TRBD1
j_gene: TRBJ1-5

CDR3aa: CASSYAVKRYNEQFF
CDR3nt: TGTGCCAGCAGTTACGCGGTGAAGCGATACAATGAGCAGTTCTTC
v_gene: TRBV6-5
abundance: -
d_gene: -
j_gene: TRBJ2-1

CDR3aa: CASSQDLTIQLFF
CDR3nt: TGCGCCAGCAGCCAAGATCTGACTATCCAGCTGTTTTTT
v_gene: TRBV4-3
abundance: -
d_gene: -
j_gene: TRBJ2-2